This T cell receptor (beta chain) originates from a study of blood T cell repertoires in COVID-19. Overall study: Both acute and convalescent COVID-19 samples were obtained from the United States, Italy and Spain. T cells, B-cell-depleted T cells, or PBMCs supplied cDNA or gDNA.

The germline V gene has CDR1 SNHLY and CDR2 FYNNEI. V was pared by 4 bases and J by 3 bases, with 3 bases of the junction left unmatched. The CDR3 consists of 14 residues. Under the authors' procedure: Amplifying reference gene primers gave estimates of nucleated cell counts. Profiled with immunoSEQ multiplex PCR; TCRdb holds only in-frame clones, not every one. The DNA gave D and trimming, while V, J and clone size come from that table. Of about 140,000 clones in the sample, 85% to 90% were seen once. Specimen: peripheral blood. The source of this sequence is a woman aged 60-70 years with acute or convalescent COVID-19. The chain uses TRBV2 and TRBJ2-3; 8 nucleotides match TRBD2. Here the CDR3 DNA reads TGTGCCAGCAGTGTAGGACTAGCAACAGATACGCAGTATTTT. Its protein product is CASSVGLATDTQYF. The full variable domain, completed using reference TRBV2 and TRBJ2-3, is EPEVTQTPSHQVTQMGQEVILRCVPISNHLYFYWYRQILGQKVEFLVSFYNNEISEKSEIFDDQFSVERPDGSNFTLKIRSTKLEDSAMYFCASSVGLATDTQYFGPGTRLTVL.